This T cell receptor (beta chain) is drawn from a study of T cell responses to AZD1222 COVID-19 vaccine. Findings and limits, study-wide: White British people made up most donors, females outnumbered males, and clonal diversity was possibly underestimated.

Germline assignment: CDR1 DFQATT and CDR2 SNEGSKA (reference sequence). CDR3 size: 15 residues. Trimming took off 3 bases at V and 1 base at J, with 15 bases between the two ends. In its sample, this clone was seen a few times. Its cognate antigen is unknown. Produced via immunoSEQ multiplex PCR; TCRdb's table is partial and in-frame only. The sample includes approximately 110,000 clones, around 87% seen only once; the top ten take about 1.2%. The material sequenced was peripheral blood, taken on day 0 of AZD1222 vaccination. V gene TRBV20-1 combines with J gene TRBJ1-1; a possible D gene is TRBD1 (6 bases). This clonotype originated in an adult in good health. CDR3 sequence reads: CSASPGAFRNTEAFF. In DNA, the CDR3 is TGCAGTGCTAGTCCAGGGGCGTTTAGGAACACTGAAGCTTTCTTT.